This T cell receptor beta chain was recorded in a study of T cells after yellow fever vaccination. Germline V gene data show CDR1 as SQVTM and CDR2 as ANQGSEA. The CDR3 has 14 amino acids. Germline trimming cut 4 bases from V and 3 bases from J; bases unmatched to any gene: 6. In this sample, this clonotype turned up many times. TCRdb used MiXCR to reprocess the 5' RACE reads, holding one entry per CDR3 protein. The repertoire has about 130,000 distinct CDR3 sequences, 5% to 8% of them found once; the top ten carry more than 0.55%. This receptor was obtained from a man aged 25-40 years who received the YFV17D yellow fever vaccine. J is TRBJ2-7 and V is TRBV29-1; 10 nucleotides line up with TRBD2. Sequences were derived from CD4+ T cells sorted from PBMCs, sampled 10 days after the yellow fever booster vaccination. CDR3 in DNA: TGCAGCGTTGGGAGGAGCGGGAGGGACTACGAGCAGTACTTC. Translating gives CSVGRSGRDYEQYF.